The rows below give T cell receptor beta chains drawn from one sample of a study of cytomegalovirus exposure and HLA in healthy donors. Using immunoSEQ multiplex PCR, the repertoire was profiled, and TCRdb retains in-frame clones only, with some absent. The table lists over 150,000 clones, 68% of them singletons. The material sequenced was PBMCs. Receptor source: a woman aged 18-30 years in good health and CMV-seropositive. Both conserved end residues are part of each CDR3. D genes are given only for firm matches. Clone size appears in some rows only: once, few, many, or a class for an expanded clone.

v_call: TRBV7-2
j_call: TRBJ2-7
d_call: NA
clone_size: once
cdr3_nt: TGTGCCAGCAGCTTAGTCTTCTACGAGCAGTACTTC
cdr3_aa: CASSLVFYEQYF

v_call: TRBV2
j_call: TRBJ1-1
d_call: NA
clone_size: NA
cdr3_nt: TGTGCCAGCCGAGGGGACTTCACTGAAGCTTTCTTT
cdr3_aa: CASRGDFTEAFF

v_call: TRBV28
j_call: TRBJ1-5
d_call: NA
clone_size: NA
cdr3_nt: TGTGCCAGCAGTTCCCCTGGAACGGGGATTAGGGCCCAGCATTTT
cdr3_aa: CASSSPGTGIRAQHF

v_call: TRBV2
j_call: TRBJ2-3
d_call: NA
clone_size: few
cdr3_nt: TGTGCCAGCAGCTCGAGGTTCGAAGGAGATACGCAGTATTTT
cdr3_aa: CASSSRFEGDTQYF

v_call: TRBV7-3
j_call: TRBJ2-6
d_call: NA
clone_size: few
cdr3_nt: TGTGCCAGCAGCTTAGGGGCTTCTGGGGCCAACGTCCTGACTTTC
cdr3_aa: CASSLGASGANVLTF

v_call: TRBV21-1
j_call: TRBJ1-2
d_call: NA
clone_size: NA
cdr3_nt: TGTGCCAGCAGCATTCCCGGCAAAAGACGGGGGTTTGATGGCTACACCTTC
cdr3_aa: CASSIPGKRRGFDGYTF

v_call: TRBV27
j_call: TRBJ2-7
d_call: NA
clone_size: NA
cdr3_nt: TGTGCCAGCAGTTTCATTCGTAGCCCCTACGAGCAGTACTTC
cdr3_aa: CASSFIRSPYEQYF

v_call: TRBV7-9
j_call: TRBJ1-4
d_call: TRBD1
clone_size: NA
cdr3_nt: TGTGCCAGCAGCTCACTACAGGGGTACAGCGAAAAACTGTTTTTT
cdr3_aa: CASSSLQGYSEKLFF

v_call: TRBV6-5
j_call: TRBJ2-1
d_call: TRBD2
clone_size: NA
cdr3_nt: TGTGCCAGCAGTTACTTTACGACTAGCGGGTACAATGAGCAGTTCTTC
cdr3_aa: CASSYFTTSGYNEQFF

v_call: TRBV5-1
j_call: TRBJ2-3
d_call: TRBD2
clone_size: NA
cdr3_nt: TGCGCCAGCAGATCCGAAGCGGGGTCGGATACGCAGTATTTT
cdr3_aa: CASRSEAGSDTQYF

v_call: TRBV5-1
j_call: TRBJ1-3
d_call: NA
clone_size: few
cdr3_nt: TGCGCCAGCAGTAGGGAGTTTGGAAACACCATATATTTT
cdr3_aa: CASSREFGNTIYF

v_call: TRBV30
j_call: TRBJ1-2
d_call: NA
clone_size: few
cdr3_nt: TGTGCCTGGAGTGCGTGGCCTGGCGGGTATGGCTACACCTTC
cdr3_aa: CAWSAWPGGYGYTF

v_call: TRBV18
j_call: TRBJ1-1
d_call: TRBD1
clone_size: NA
cdr3_nt: TGTGCCAGCTCACGAACCGGGACAGTGAACACTGAAGCTTTCTTT
cdr3_aa: CASSRTGTVNTEAFF

v_call: TRBV30
j_call: TRBJ2-7
d_call: NA
clone_size: few
cdr3_nt: TGTGCCTGGAGTGTATCGTACGAGCAGTACTTC
cdr3_aa: CAWSVSYEQYF

v_call: TRBV9
j_call: TRBJ2-4
d_call: NA
clone_size: NA
cdr3_nt: TGTGCCAGCGGTAACCTCTTTGAGTATATTCAGTACTTC
cdr3_aa: CASGNLFEYIQYF

v_call: TRBV6-5
j_call: TRBJ1-5
d_call: NA
clone_size: NA
cdr3_nt: TGTGCCAGCAGGAAATTTACAGGGAATCAGCCCCAGCATTTT
cdr3_aa: CASRKFTGNQPQHF

v_call: TRBV11-2
j_call: TRBJ1-1
d_call: NA
clone_size: NA
cdr3_nt: TGTGCCAGCAGTCCTGGTCTGCGGGGTTCGGGCACTGAAGCTTTCTTT
cdr3_aa: CASSPGLRGSGTEAFF

v_call: TRBV29-1
j_call: TRBJ2-3
d_call: TRBD2
clone_size: NA
cdr3_nt: TGCAGCGTTGGGGGGCGGCGGGGGGGGGACGATACGCAGTATTTT
cdr3_aa: CSVGGRRGGDDTQYF

v_call: TRBV6-5
j_call: TRBJ1-1
d_call: NA
clone_size: NA
cdr3_nt: TGTGCCAGCAGTCCGGTTGGGCTGCGAGAAGCTTTCTTT
cdr3_aa: CASSPVGLREAFF

v_call: TRBV14
j_call: TRBJ1-3
d_call: NA
clone_size: NA
cdr3_nt: TGTGCCAGCAGCCTCGCGGGAAACACCATATATTTT
cdr3_aa: CASSLAGNTIYF

v_call: TRBV9
j_call: TRBJ1-2
d_call: TRBD1
clone_size: NA
cdr3_nt: TGTGCCAGCAGCGTAGGTGGGCAGGGGGCTAACTATGGCTACACCTTC
cdr3_aa: CASSVGGQGANYGYTF

v_call: TRBV27
j_call: TRBJ1-6
d_call: NA
clone_size: NA
cdr3_nt: TGTGCCAGCGGGAGAAGGAGCTCCTATAATTCACCCCTCCACTTT
cdr3_aa: CASGRRSSYNSPLHF

v_call: TRBV14
j_call: TRBJ1-2
d_call: NA
clone_size: few
cdr3_nt: TGTGCCAGCAGCCCGCTTAGGACAGCCTATGGCTACACCTTC
cdr3_aa: CASSPLRTAYGYTF

v_call: TRBV7-9
j_call: TRBJ2-7
d_call: TRBD1
clone_size: NA
cdr3_nt: TGTGCCAGCAGCTCAGAGGGACAGCCGGGAAACGAGCAGTACTTC
cdr3_aa: CASSSEGQPGNEQYF

v_call: TRBV7-9
j_call: TRBJ2-1
d_call: TRBD1
clone_size: once
cdr3_nt: TGTGCCAGCCAGGGGGCGAATGAGCAGTTCTTC
cdr3_aa: CASQGANEQFF

v_call: TRBV7-2
j_call: TRBJ2-5
d_call: NA
clone_size: NA
cdr3_nt: TGTGCCAGCAGCCACCCACAGGGACAGACCCAGTACTTC
cdr3_aa: CASSHPQGQTQYF

v_call: TRBV9
j_call: TRBJ1-2
d_call: TRBD1
clone_size: NA
cdr3_nt: TGTGCCAGCAGCGCCGCGGCCGGGACAGACTATGGCTACACCTTC
cdr3_aa: CASSAAAGTDYGYTF

v_call: TRBV6-5
j_call: TRBJ2-7
d_call: NA
clone_size: NA
cdr3_nt: TGTGCCAGCAGTTACCACAGGGACCACTACGAGCAGTACTTC
cdr3_aa: CASSYHRDHYEQYF

v_call: TRBV28
j_call: TRBJ2-5
d_call: TRBD1
clone_size: NA
cdr3_nt: TGTGCCAGCGGCCGCTCGACAGGGGAAGAGACCCAGTACTTC
cdr3_aa: CASGRSTGEETQYF

v_call: TRBV12-5
j_call: TRBJ2-2
d_call: TRBD2
clone_size: NA
cdr3_nt: TGTGCTAGTGGTTTGCCGCTAGCGGGAGTTCCCGGGGAGCTGTTTTTT
cdr3_aa: CASGLPLAGVPGELFF

v_call: TRBV6-5
j_call: TRBJ2-4
d_call: NA
clone_size: NA
cdr3_nt: TGTGCCAGCAGTTACTCGAATTCCAGGGGCAAAAACATTCAGTACTTC
cdr3_aa: CASSYSNSRGKNIQYF

v_call: TRBV6-5
j_call: TRBJ1-2
d_call: TRBD1
clone_size: NA
cdr3_nt: TGTGCCAGCAGGGCCGGGACAGGGAGTGGCTACACCTTC
cdr3_aa: CASRAGTGSGYTF

v_call: TRBV5-8
j_call: TRBJ1-1
d_call: NA
clone_size: NA
cdr3_nt: TGTGCCAGCAGCTTAGAGGGCGCGGGCACTGAAGCTTTCTTT
cdr3_aa: CASSLEGAGTEAFF

v_call: TRBV11-2
j_call: TRBJ2-1
d_call: NA
clone_size: few
cdr3_nt: TGTGCCAGCAGCTGGGAGGTAGGGGAGCAGTTCTTC
cdr3_aa: CASSWEVGEQFF

v_call: TRBV18
j_call: TRBJ2-5
d_call: TRBD1
clone_size: NA
cdr3_nt: TGTGCCAGCTCACCATCACAGGGGAACCAAGAGACCCAGTACTTC
cdr3_aa: CASSPSQGNQETQYF

v_call: TRBV30
j_call: TRBJ1-2
d_call: TRBD1
clone_size: NA
cdr3_nt: TGTGCCTGTACAGCCGGGGACAGGATTAGGGGGGTTTATGGCTACACCTTC
cdr3_aa: CACTAGDRIRGVYGYTF

v_call: TRBV9
j_call: TRBJ1-5
d_call: TRBD1
clone_size: NA
cdr3_nt: TGTGCCAGCAGCGTGACAGGGGGCGCGGGACAGCCCCAGCATTTT
cdr3_aa: CASSVTGGAGQPQHF

v_call: TRBV28
j_call: TRBJ1-4
d_call: NA
clone_size: once
cdr3_nt: TGTGCCATCCAGCGGAGACCGAATGAAAAACTGTTTTTT
cdr3_aa: CAIQRRPNEKLFF

v_call: TRBV2
j_call: TRBJ2-7
d_call: NA
clone_size: few
cdr3_nt: TGTGCCAGCTGGGAAAGGGGCCTTCCCTACGAGCAGTACTTC
cdr3_aa: CASWERGLPYEQYF

v_call: TRBV28
j_call: TRBJ2-1
d_call: TRBD2
clone_size: NA
cdr3_nt: TGTGCCAGCAGTTTAATTAAGCGGGGACTTCGCTCCTACAATGAGCAGTTCTTC
cdr3_aa: CASSLIKRGLRSYNEQFF

v_call: TRBV4-1
j_call: TRBJ2-7
d_call: TRBD2
clone_size: few
cdr3_nt: TGCGCCAGCAGCTTCGGACTAGCGGGAGAAGTTGGTTACGAGCAGTACTTC
cdr3_aa: CASSFGLAGEVGYEQYF

v_call: TRBV7-8
j_call: TRBJ2-3
d_call: NA
clone_size: NA
cdr3_nt: TGTGCCAGCAGTCCTCAACACTTAGGGAGGAGAAGCACAGATACGCAGTATTTT
cdr3_aa: CASSPQHLGRRSTDTQYF

v_call: TRBV28
j_call: TRBJ2-1
d_call: TRBD2
clone_size: NA
cdr3_nt: TGTGCCAGCAGTTTATCGACTAGCGGAAACAATGAGCAGTTCTTC
cdr3_aa: CASSLSTSGNNEQFF

v_call: TRBV5-1
j_call: TRBJ1-2
d_call: TRBD1
clone_size: few
cdr3_nt: TGCGCCAGCAGCTTGGAGGGGACAGCCTATGGCTACACCTTC
cdr3_aa: CASSLEGTAYGYTF

v_call: TRBV7-9
j_call: TRBJ1-1
d_call: TRBD1
clone_size: NA
cdr3_nt: TGTGCCAGCAGGGGTGGACGTTGGGACAGACGAAACACTGAAGCTTTCTTT
cdr3_aa: CASRGGRWDRRNTEAFF

v_call: TRBV18
j_call: TRBJ1-1
d_call: NA
clone_size: NA
cdr3_nt: TGTGCCAGCTCACCAACCTGGGCAGCTGAAGCTTTCTTT
cdr3_aa: CASSPTWAAEAFF

v_call: TRBV25-1
j_call: TRBJ2-7
d_call: NA
clone_size: NA
cdr3_nt: TGTGCCAGCAGTGAATATCTTCTCTACGAGCAGTACTTC
cdr3_aa: CASSEYLLYEQYF

v_call: TRBV4-3
j_call: TRBJ1-1
d_call: TRBD1
clone_size: NA
cdr3_nt: TGCGCCAGCAGCCGAGACAGGGCATCGAACACTGAAGCTTTCTTT
cdr3_aa: CASSRDRASNTEAFF

v_call: TRBV4-1
j_call: TRBJ2-3
d_call: TRBD2
clone_size: NA
cdr3_nt: TGCGCCAGCAGCCAAGACCCAGCGGGGGGGGTAGGAGATACGCAGTATTTT
cdr3_aa: CASSQDPAGGVGDTQYF

v_call: TRBV6-4
j_call: TRBJ2-3
d_call: TRBD2
clone_size: NA
cdr3_nt: TGTGCCAGCAGTCGAGCGCCTAGCGGAGAATCAGATACGCAGTATTTT
cdr3_aa: CASSRAPSGESDTQYF

v_call: TRBV6-1
j_call: TRBJ1-2
d_call: NA
clone_size: NA
cdr3_nt: TGTGCCAGCAGTGACTGGGGGCATCGCTACACCTTC
cdr3_aa: CASSDWGHRYTF

v_call: TRBV5-5
j_call: TRBJ2-7
d_call: TRBD2
clone_size: once
cdr3_nt: TGTGCCAGCAGATCGGGACTAGCGGTAGAGTACGAGCAGTACTTC
cdr3_aa: CASRSGLAVEYEQYF

v_call: TRBV7-3
j_call: TRBJ2-3
d_call: NA
clone_size: NA
cdr3_nt: TGTGCCAGCAGCTCGGGGGGCAGACCGACAGATACGCAGTATTTT
cdr3_aa: CASSSGGRPTDTQYF

v_call: TRBV9
j_call: TRBJ1-2
d_call: TRBD1
clone_size: once
cdr3_nt: TGTGCCACACAGCCTCTGACAGGGGAGGCCTATGGCTACACCTTC
cdr3_aa: CATQPLTGEAYGYTF

v_call: TRBV11-1
j_call: TRBJ1-1
d_call: NA
clone_size: NA
cdr3_nt: TGTGCCAGCAGCCGGCCAGACAGGATGAACACTGAAGCTTTCTTT
cdr3_aa: CASSRPDRMNTEAFF

v_call: TRBV28
j_call: TRBJ2-7
d_call: NA
clone_size: few
cdr3_nt: TGTGCCAGCAGTTTCCCCGAGGGCGGCGGGGCTCACTACGAGCAGTACTTC
cdr3_aa: CASSFPEGGGAHYEQYF

v_call: TRBV5-5
j_call: TRBJ2-1
d_call: NA
clone_size: NA
cdr3_nt: TGTGCCAGCAGCTTGGGGCAGGGTAATGTAGTTGAGCAGTTCTTC
cdr3_aa: CASSLGQGNVVEQFF

v_call: TRBV7-9
j_call: TRBJ1-1
d_call: NA
clone_size: NA
cdr3_nt: TGTGCCAGCAGCTTAGCGCAGGGTAACACTGAAGCTTTCTTT
cdr3_aa: CASSLAQGNTEAFF

v_call: TRBV4-1
j_call: TRBJ2-3
d_call: NA
clone_size: NA
cdr3_nt: TGCGCCAGCAGCCAAGCCCCCATAGATACGCAGTATTTT
cdr3_aa: CASSQAPIDTQYF

v_call: TRBV6-4
j_call: TRBJ1-3
d_call: NA
clone_size: NA
cdr3_nt: TGTGCCAGCAGCGAGACAGAAGGAAACACCATATATTTT
cdr3_aa: CASSETEGNTIYF